This T cell receptor (beta chain) was captured in a study of blood T cell repertoires in COVID-19. V was shortened by 6 bases and J by 5 bases, with 14 bases between the two germline ends. CDR1 is MNHEY and CDR2 is SVGAGI in the germline V gene. The CDR3 is made up of 14 amino acids. Participants reported their clinical history, and cohort assignment relied on those reports. In the original analysis: Reference gene primer amplification gave nucleated cell count estimates. Clones were read by immunoSEQ multiplex PCR, and TCRdb kept only the in-frame ones, dropping some. V and J calls and clone size come straight from that table; D and trimming were deduced from the DNA. The profile shows 150,000 to 200,000 clones, around 82% of them singletons.

The chain recombines TRBV6-5 with TRBJ2-1; weak D call: TRBD1 (6 bases). Sequencing input: PBMCs or T cells enriched from blood (not recorded which). The clonotype was recovered from a woman in her forties or fifties with acute COVID-19. This chain's CDR3 is CASSPDRSNNEQFF. DNA of the CDR3: TGTGCCAGCAGCCCCGACAGGTCCAACAATGAGCAGTTCTTC.